This TCR beta chain was sequenced during a study of blood T cell repertoires in COVID-19. TCRdb's table, derived via immunoSEQ multiplex PCR, lists solely in-frame clones and lacks some. There are around 58,000 clones in the sample; over 65% occur only once, and less than 6% lies in the top ten. This CDR3 has 13 residues. The ends were cut back, 0 bases at V and 7 bases at J, with 6 bases in the middle. The source of this sequence is a human donor in a cohort sampled during active COVID-19. What was sequenced was peripheral blood. This sequence joins TRBV12-3 or TRBV12-4 and TRBJ1-4; D not certain. This CDR3 is CASSLARGEKLFF. CDR3 nucleotide sequence: TGTGCCAGCAGTTTAGCGCGGGGTGAAAAACTGTTTTTT.